Listed here are 8 T cell receptor beta chains from one sample, sequenced in a study of control samples from healthy donors and cancer patients. Produced via immunoSEQ multiplex PCR; TCRdb's table is partial and in-frame only. Of roughly 43,000 clones listed, approximately 89% are singletons. Specimen: PBMCs. Receptors were obtained from a woman between 55 and 75 years old with lung cancer.

The chain recombines TRBV18 with TRBJ1-1; D gene ambiguous. From germline, CDR1 is KGHSH and CDR2 LQKENI. Trimming shortened V by 2 bases and J by 3 bases, and 10 bases separated the two germline ends. The CDR3 spans 14 residues. The CDR3 sequence is CASSPRQGYTEAFF. In nucleotides, the CDR3 is TGTGCCAGCTCACCAAGGCAAGGCTACACTGAAGCTTTCTTT.

V is TRBV24-1 and J is TRBJ2-2, with 7 bases fitting TRBD1. Trimming at V came to 4 bases and at J to 4 bases, leaving 8 bases not matched to a gene. Germline loops: CDR1 KGHDR, CDR2 SFDVKD. This CDR3 has 16 residues. The CDR3 region is CATSEARDRVTGELFF. CDR3 sequence (DNA): TGTGCCACCAGTGAGGCCCGAGACAGGGTCACCGGGGAGCTGTTTTTT.

The genes are TRBV24-1 and TRBJ2-3; no clear D gene. Germline V lookup: CDR1 KGHDR, CDR2 SFDVKD. Trimming left V 10 bases short and J 4 bases short, with 8 bases between. The CDR3 spans 11 residues. CDR3 residues: CATAMSDTQYF. The DNA of the CDR3 is TGTGCCACGGCAATGTCAGATACGCAGTATTTT.

This sequence joins TRBV7-9 and TRBJ1-2; 8 bases agree with TRBD1. Trimming cost V 4 bases and J 4 bases; bases outside gene matches: 8. This CDR3 has 15 amino acids. CDR1 SEHNR and CDR2 FQNEAQ come from the germline V gene (reference sequence). In nucleotides, the CDR3 is TGTGCCAGCAGCTCCACAGGGGGAGATGTCTATGGCTACACCTTC. Encoded protein: CASSSTGGDVYGYTF. Full variable domain (remainder filled in from reference TRBV7-9 and TRBJ1-2): DTGVSQNPRHKITKRGQNVTFRCDPISEHNRLYWYRQTLGQGPEFLTYFQNEAQLEKSRLLSDRFSAERPKGSFSTLEIQRTEQGDSAMYLCASSSTGGDVYGYTFGSGTRLTVV.

The chain links TRBV2 to TRBJ1-1, with D unclear. V lost 7 bases and J lost 5, with 17 bases in between. Germline CDR1 is SNHLY and CDR2 is FYNNEI. This CDR3 has 14 amino acids. This CDR3 is CASTQDGEVTEAFF. The CDR3 DNA follows: TGTGCCAGCACCCAGGATGGGGAGGTTACTGAAGCTTTCTTT.

A single count supports this clone. The rearrangement joins TRBV28 to TRBJ1-1; TRBD1 might be the D (6 bases). There are 13 residues in the CDR3. Germline V CDR1 and CDR2: MDHEN, SYDVKM. Deletions cut 5 bases from V and 4 bases from J, with 11 bases between. CDR3 residues: CASSLGGATEAFF. CDR3 nucleotides: TGTGCCAGCAGTCTGGGGGGGGCCACTGAAGCTTTCTTT.

The chain is built from TRBV9 and TRBJ2-7, with a weak D call TRBD2 (6 bases). Trimming stripped 2 bases from V and 1 base from J, with 13 bases between. The CDR3 has 15 residues. Per the germline V gene, CDR1 is SGDLS and CDR2 is YYNGEE. CDR3 loop: CASSVNGGRSYEQYF. The CDR3 DNA reads as TGTGCCAGCAGCGTCAACGGGGGTCGGTCCTACGAGCAGTACTTC. The complete variable domain, with remaining parts taken from reference TRBV9 and TRBJ2-7, reads DSGVTQTPKHLITATGQRVTLRCSPRSGDLSVYWYQQSLDQGLQFLIQYYNGEERAKGNILERFSAQQFPDLHSELNLSSLELGDSALYFCASSVNGGRSYEQYFGPGTRLTVT.

This chain connects TRBV29-1 to TRBJ2-7; 7 bases line up with TRBD1. The germline V gene encodes CDR1 SQVTM and CDR2 ANQGSEA. The CDR3 is made up of 17 amino acids. The ends lost 0 bases at V and 3 bases at J; junction bases unmatched: 14. The CDR3 nucleotides are TGCAGCGTTGAAGATGCGAATACTACAGGGGCCCACTACGAGCAGTACTTC. Its translation is CSVEDANTTGAHYEQYF.